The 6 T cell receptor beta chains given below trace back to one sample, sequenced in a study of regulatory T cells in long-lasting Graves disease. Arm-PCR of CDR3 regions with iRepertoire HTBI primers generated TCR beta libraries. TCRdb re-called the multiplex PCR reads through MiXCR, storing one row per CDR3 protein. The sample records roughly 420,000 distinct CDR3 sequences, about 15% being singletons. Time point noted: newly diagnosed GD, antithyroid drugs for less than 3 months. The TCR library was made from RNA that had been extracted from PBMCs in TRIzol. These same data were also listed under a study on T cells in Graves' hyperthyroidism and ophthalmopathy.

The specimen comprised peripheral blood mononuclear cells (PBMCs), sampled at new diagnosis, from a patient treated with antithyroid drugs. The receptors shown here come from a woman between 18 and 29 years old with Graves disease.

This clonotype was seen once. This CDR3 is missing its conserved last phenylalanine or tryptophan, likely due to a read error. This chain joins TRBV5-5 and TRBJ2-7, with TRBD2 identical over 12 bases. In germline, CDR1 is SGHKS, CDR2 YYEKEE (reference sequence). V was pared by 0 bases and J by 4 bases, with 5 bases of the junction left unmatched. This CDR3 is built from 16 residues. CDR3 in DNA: TGTGCCAGCAGCTTGGTACCGACTAGCGGGAGATACGAGCAGTACCTC. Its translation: CASSLVPTSGRYEQYL.

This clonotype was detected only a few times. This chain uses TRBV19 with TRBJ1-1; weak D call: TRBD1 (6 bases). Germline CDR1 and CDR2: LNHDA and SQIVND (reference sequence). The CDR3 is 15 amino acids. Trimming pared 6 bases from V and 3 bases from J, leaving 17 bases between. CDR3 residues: CASSIILAGDTEAFF. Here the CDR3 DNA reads TGTGCCAGTAGCATCATTTTAGCAGGGGACACTGAAGCTTTCTTT.

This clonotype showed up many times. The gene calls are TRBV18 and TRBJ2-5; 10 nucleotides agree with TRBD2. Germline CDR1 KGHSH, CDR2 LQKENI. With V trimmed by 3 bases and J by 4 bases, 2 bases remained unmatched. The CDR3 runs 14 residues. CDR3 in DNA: TGTGCCAGCTCACCTTTAGCGGGAGGAGAGACCCAGTACTTC. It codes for CASSPLAGGETQYF. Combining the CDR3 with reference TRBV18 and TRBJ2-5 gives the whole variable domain NAGVMQNPRHLVRRRGQEARLRCSPMKGHSHVYWYRQLPEEGLKFMVYLQKENIIDESGMPKERFSAEFPKEGPSILRIQQVVRGDSAAYFCASSPLAGGETQYFGPGTRLLVL.

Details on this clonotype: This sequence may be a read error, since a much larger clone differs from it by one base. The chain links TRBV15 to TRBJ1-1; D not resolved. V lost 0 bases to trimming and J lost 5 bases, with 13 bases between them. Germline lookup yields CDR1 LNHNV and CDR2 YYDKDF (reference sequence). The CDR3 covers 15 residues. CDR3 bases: TGTGCCACCAGCAGAGACGGCAAGGGTGAAACTGAAGCTTTCTTT. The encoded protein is CATSRDGKGETEAFF.

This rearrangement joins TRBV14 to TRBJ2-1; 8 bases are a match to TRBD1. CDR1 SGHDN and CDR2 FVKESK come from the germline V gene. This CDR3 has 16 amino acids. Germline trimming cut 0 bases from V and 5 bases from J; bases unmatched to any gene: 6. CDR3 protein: CASSQDSQGANNEQFF. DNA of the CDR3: TGTGCCAGCAGCCAAGATAGCCAGGGGGCGAACAATGAGCAGTTCTTC.

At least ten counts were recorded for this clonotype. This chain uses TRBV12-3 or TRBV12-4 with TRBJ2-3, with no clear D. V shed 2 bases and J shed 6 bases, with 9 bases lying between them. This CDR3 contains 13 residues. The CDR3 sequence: CASSLRSWDTQYF. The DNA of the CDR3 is TGTGCCAGCAGTTTAAGAAGTTGGGATACGCAGTATTTT.